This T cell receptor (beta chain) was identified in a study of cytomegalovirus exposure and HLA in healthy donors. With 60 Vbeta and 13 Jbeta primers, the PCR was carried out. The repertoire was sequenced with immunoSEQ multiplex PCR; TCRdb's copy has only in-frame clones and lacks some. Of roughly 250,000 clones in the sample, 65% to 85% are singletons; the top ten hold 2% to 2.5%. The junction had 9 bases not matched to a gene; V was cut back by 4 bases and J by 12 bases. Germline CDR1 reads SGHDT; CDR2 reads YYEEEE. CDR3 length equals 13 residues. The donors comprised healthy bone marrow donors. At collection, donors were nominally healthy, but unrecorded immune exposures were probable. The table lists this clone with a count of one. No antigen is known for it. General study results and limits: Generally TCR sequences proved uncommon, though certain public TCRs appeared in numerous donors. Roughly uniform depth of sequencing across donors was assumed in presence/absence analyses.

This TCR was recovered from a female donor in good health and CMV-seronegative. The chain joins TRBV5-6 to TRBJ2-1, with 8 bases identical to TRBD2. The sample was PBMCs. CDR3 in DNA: TGTGCCAGCAGCCCGGGAGGGGGGGCAAGGCAGTTCTTC. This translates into CASSPGGGARQFF.